A selection of T cell receptor beta chains follows, all from one sample in a study of blood T cell repertoires in COVID-19. The method was immunoSEQ multiplex PCR; TCRdb's version includes in-frame clones alone and lacks a portion of them. The data contain about 260,000 clones, 80% to 90% of them singletons. Sequencing was performed on PBMCs or T cells enriched from blood (not recorded which). The receptors derive from a young woman who had recovered from COVID-19. The CDR3 runs from the conserved cysteine through the conserved F or W. The D gene is left open where the match is weak. The size entry is marked missing in some rows and otherwise reads once, few, many or a size class.

clone_size	j_call	v_call	d_call	cdr3_aa	cdr3_nt
.	TRBJ1-2	TRBV15	.	CATSSWPSNYGYTF	TGTGCCACCAGCAGTTGGCCGTCTAACTATGGCTACACCTTC
.	TRBJ2-5	TRBV7-7	TRBD2	CATGPSGQETQYF	TGTGCTACGGGCCCTAGCGGACAAGAGACCCAGTACTTC
.	TRBJ1-2	TRBV19	TRBD1	CPAGGPRYGYTF	TGTCCCGCAGGGGGCCCCCGCTATGGCTACACCTTC
.	TRBJ1-6	TRBV7-9	.	CASSPSGDNSPLHF	TGTGCCAGCAGCCCCTCGGGGGATAATTCACCCCTCCACTTT
.	TRBJ2-3	TRBV3-1/TRBV3-2	TRBD2	CASSPPVRGGRTDTQYF	TGTGCCAGCAGCCCCCCTGTACGGGGGGGGAGGACAGATACGCAGTATTTT
.	TRBJ2-1	TRBV21-1	.	CASSPRGVSGGHEQFF	TGTGCCAGCAGTCCCCGTGGAGTGTCAGGGGGCCATGAGCAGTTCTTC
few	TRBJ1-3	TRBV21-1	.	CASSKEEGAGNTIYF	TGTGCCAGCAGCAAAGAAGAGGGGGCTGGAAACACCATATATTTT
.	TRBJ2-7	TRBV7-9	.	CASSWRKTGTRLSYEQYF	TGTGCCAGCAGCTGGAGGAAGACCGGGACAAGGTTGTCGTATGAGCAGTACTTC
.	TRBJ1-5	TRBV27	.	CASSFGGWGNQPQHF	TGTGCCAGCAGTTTCGGGGGTTGGGGGAATCAGCCCCAGCATTTT
.	TRBJ1-4	TRBV7-9	.	CASSNRVGEKLFF	TGTGCCAGCAGCAACAGGGTCGGTGAAAAACTGTTTTTT
.	TRBJ1-2	TRBV5-8	.	CASTRRRQVIDGYTF	TGTGCCAGCACGCGGAGAAGACAGGTGATAGATGGCTACACCTTC
.	TRBJ2-5	TRBV29-1	.	CSVEEPRETQYF	TGCAGCGTTGAAGAGCCGAGGGAGACCCAGTACTTC
.	TRBJ1-6	TRBV19	.	CASSILTPQARSYNSPLHF	TGTGCCAGTAGTATCCTCACCCCGCAGGCCCGCTCCTATAATTCACCCCTCCACTTT
.	TRBJ2-7	TRBV5-1	TRBD1	CASSSRQGLSYEQYF	TGCGCCAGCAGCTCAAGACAGGGTCTCTCCTACGAGCAGTACTTC
once	TRBJ1-1	TRBV7-8	TRBD1	CASRPRDSLNTEAFF	TGTGCCAGCAGGCCTCGGGACAGCTTGAACACTGAAGCTTTCTTT
.	TRBJ2-3	TRBV28	.	CASSFVAGTDTQYF	TGTGCCAGCAGTTTTGTAGCGGGCACAGATACGCAGTATTTT
.	TRBJ1-2	TRBV2	TRBD1	CASSKKNRTGRLAF	TGTGCCAGCAGTAAGAAAAACCGGACAGGTCGCCTCGCCTTC
.	TRBJ1-1	TRBV7-9	TRBD1	CASSTTTGGVTEAFF	TGTGCCAGCAGCACCACGACAGGGGGGGTCACTGAAGCTTTCTTT
.	TRBJ1-1	TRBV18	TRBD1	CASSPDRATEAFF	TGTGCCAGCTCACCCGACAGGGCCACTGAAGCTTTCTTT
.	TRBJ2-7	TRBV4-1	TRBD2	CASSQDWEGQLYF	TGCGCCAGCAGCCAAGATTGGGAGGGCCAACTGTACTTC
.	TRBJ1-4	TRBV11-3	TRBD1	CASSLRTGESNEKLFF	TGTGCCAGCAGCTTAAGGACAGGGGAATCTAATGAAAAACTGTTTTTT
.	TRBJ2-3	TRBV7-2	TRBD2	CASGGLAGGVTDTQYF	TGTGCCAGCGGGGGACTAGCGGGGGGCGTCACAGATACGCAGTATTTT
.	TRBJ2-3	TRBV7-9	TRBD2	CASSLGLAGPSTDTQYF	TGTGCCAGCAGCTTGGGCCTAGCGGGCCCTAGCACAGATACGCAGTATTTT
.	TRBJ2-1	TRBV19	.	CASSKLETNSFHEQFF	TGTGCCAGTAGTAAACTAGAGACTAATAGCTTCCATGAGCAGTTCTTC